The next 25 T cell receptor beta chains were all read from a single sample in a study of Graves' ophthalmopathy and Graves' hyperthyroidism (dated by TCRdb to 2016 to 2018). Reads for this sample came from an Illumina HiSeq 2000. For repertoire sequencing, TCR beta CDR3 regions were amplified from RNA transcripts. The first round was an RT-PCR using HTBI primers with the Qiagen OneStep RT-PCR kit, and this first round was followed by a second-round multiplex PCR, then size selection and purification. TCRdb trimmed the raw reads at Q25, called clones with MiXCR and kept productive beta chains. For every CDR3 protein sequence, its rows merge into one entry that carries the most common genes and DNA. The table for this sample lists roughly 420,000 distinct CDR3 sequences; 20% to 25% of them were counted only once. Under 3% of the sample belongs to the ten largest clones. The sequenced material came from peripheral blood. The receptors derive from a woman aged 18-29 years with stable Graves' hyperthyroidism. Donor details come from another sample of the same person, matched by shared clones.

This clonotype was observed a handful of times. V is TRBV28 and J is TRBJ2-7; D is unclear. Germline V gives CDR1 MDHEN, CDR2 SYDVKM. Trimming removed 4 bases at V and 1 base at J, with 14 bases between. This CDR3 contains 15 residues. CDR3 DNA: TGTGCCAGCAGTTCCCGGACGGTCCCTTCCTACGAGCAGTACTTC. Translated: CASSSRTVPSYEQYF.

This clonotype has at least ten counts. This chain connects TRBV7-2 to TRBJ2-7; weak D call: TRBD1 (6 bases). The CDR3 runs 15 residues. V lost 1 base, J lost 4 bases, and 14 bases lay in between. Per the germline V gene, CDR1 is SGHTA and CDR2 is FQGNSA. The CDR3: CASSLDNSRGYEQYF. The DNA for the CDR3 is TGTGCCAGCAGCTTAGACAACTCCAGGGGTTACGAGCAGTACTTC.

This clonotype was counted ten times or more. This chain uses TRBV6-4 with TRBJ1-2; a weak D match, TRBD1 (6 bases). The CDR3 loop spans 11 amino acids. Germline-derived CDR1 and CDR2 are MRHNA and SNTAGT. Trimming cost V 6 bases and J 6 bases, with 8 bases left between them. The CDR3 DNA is TGTGCCAGCAGCAACAGGGATGGCTACACCTTC. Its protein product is CASSNRDGYTF.

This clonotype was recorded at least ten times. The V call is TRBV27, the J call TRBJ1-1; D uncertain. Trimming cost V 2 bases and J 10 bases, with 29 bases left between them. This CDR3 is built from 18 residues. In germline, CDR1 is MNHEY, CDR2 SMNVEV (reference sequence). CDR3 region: CASSLTVPAGPSSTGAFF. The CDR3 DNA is TGTGCCAGCAGTTTAACGGTCCCGGCTGGCCCATCGTCAACGGGAGCTTTCTTT.

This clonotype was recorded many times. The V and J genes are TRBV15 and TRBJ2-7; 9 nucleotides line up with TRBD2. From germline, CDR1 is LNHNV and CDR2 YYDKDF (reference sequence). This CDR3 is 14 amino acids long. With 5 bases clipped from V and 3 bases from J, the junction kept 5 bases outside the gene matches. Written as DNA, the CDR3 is TGTGCCACCAGCGAGGGACTAGCCTTCTACGAGCAGTACTTC. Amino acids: CATSEGLAFYEQYF.

The CDR3 sequence is CASSLLPGALNTEAFF. The CDR3 DNA reads as TGTGCCAGTAGCCTTTTGCCAGGGGCCCTGAACACTGAAGCTTTCTTT. The chain uses TRBV19 and TRBJ1-1; tentative D call: TRBD1 (6 bases). Per the germline V gene, CDR1 is LNHDA and CDR2 is SQIVND (reference sequence). The CDR3 is 16 amino acids. Deletions cut 6 bases from V and 0 bases from J, with 17 bases between.

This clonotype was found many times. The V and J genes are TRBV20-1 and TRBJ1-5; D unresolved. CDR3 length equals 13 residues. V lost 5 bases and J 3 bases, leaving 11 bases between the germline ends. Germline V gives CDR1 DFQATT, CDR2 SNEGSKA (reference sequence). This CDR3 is CSAWAHPNQPQHF. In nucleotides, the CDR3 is TGCAGTGCTTGGGCCCACCCCAATCAGCCCCAGCATTTT.

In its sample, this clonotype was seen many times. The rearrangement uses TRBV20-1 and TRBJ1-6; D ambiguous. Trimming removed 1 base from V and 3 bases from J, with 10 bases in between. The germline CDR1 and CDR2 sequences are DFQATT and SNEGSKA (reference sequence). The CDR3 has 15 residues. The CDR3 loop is CSARATGRYNSPLHF. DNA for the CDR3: TGCAGTGCTAGAGCCACCGGGCGCTATAATTCACCCCTCCACTTT.

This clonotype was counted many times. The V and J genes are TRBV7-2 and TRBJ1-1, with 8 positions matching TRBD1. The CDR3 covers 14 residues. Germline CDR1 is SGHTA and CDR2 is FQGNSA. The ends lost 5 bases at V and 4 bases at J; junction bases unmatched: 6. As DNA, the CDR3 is TGTGCCAGCAGCGCGCAGGGGGCAAGCACTGAAGCTTTCTTT. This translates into CASSAQGASTEAFF.

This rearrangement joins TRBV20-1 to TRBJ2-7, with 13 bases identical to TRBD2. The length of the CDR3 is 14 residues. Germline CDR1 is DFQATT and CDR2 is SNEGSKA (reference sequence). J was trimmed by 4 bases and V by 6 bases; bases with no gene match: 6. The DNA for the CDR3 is TGCAGTGCCACCTGGACTAGCGGGAGTTACGAGCAGTACTTC. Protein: CSATWTSGSYEQYF.

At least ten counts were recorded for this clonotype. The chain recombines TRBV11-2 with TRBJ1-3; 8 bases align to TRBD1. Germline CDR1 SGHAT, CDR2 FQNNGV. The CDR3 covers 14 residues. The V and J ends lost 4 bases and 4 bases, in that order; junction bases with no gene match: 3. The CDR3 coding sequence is TGTGCCAGCAGCTCCAGGGGGCTGGGAAACACCATATATTTT. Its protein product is CASSSRGLGNTIYF.

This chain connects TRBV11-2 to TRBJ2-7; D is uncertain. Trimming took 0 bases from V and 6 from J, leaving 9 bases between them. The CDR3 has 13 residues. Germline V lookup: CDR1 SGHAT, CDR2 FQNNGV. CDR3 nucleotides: TGTGCCAGCAGCTTAGAGTTCTCCCTCGAGCAGTACTTC. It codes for CASSLEFSLEQYF.

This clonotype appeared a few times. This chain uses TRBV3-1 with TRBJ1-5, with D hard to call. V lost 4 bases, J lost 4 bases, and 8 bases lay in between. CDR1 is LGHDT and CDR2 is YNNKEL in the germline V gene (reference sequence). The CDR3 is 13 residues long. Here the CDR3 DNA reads TGTGCCAGCAGCCCATCCCCGAATCAGCCCCAGCATTTT. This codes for CASSPSPNQPQHF.

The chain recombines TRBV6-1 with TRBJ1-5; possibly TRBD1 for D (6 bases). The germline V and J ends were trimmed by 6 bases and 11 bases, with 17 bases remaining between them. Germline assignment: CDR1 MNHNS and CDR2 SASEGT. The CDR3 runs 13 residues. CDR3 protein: CASRGGRGETQHF. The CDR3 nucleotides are TGTGCCAGCAGGGGGGGGCGCGGGGAGACCCAGCATTTT.

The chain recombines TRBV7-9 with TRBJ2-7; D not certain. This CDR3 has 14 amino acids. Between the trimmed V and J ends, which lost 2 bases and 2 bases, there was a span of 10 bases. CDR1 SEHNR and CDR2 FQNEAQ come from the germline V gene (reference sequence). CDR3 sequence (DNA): TGTGCCAGCAGCTTATACCTGGGCCCCTACGAGCAGTACTTC. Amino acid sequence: CASSLYLGPYEQYF.

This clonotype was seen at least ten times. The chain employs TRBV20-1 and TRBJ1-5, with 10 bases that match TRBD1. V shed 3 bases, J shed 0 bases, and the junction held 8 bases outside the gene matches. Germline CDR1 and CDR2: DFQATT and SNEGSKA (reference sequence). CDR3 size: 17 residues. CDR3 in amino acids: CSASMTGGAYSNQPQHF. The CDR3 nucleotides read TGCAGTGCTAGTATGACAGGGGGCGCTTATAGCAATCAGCCCCAGCATTTT.

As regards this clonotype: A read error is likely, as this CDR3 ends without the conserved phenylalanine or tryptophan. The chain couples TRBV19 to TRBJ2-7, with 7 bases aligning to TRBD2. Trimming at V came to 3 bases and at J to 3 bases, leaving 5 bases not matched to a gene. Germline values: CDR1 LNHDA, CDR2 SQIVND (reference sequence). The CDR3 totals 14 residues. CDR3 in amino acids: CASSMTGGSYEQYY. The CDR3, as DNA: TGTGCCAGTAGTATGACGGGCGGGAGCTACGAGCAGTACTAC.

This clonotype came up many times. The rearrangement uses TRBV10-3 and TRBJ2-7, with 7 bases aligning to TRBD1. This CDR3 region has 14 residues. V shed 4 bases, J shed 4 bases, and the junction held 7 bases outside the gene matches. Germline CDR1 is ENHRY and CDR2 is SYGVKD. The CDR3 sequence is CAISGGQTIYEQYF. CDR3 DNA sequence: TGTGCCATCAGTGGGGGACAGACAATTTACGAGCAGTACTTC.

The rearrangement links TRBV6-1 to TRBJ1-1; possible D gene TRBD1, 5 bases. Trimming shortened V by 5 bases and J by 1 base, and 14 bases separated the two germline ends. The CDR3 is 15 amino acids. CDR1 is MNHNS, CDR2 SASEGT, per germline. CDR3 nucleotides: TGTGCCAGCAGTCCAACGCCGGGACCGAACACTGAAGCTTTCTTT. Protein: CASSPTPGPNTEAFF.

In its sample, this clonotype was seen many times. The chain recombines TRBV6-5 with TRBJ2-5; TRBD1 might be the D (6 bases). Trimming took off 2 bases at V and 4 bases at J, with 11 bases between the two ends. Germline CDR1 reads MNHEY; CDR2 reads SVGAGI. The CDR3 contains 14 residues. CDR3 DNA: TGTGCCAGCAGTTACGGACAGTCTTCAGAGACCCAGTACTTC. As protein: CASSYGQSSETQYF.

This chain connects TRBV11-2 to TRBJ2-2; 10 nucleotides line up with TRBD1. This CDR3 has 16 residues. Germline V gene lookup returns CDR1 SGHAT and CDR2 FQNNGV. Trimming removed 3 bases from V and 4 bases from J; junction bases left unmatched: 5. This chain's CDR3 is CASSLTGGRGTGELFF. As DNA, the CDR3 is TGTGCCAGCAGCTTGACAGGGGGCCGGGGCACCGGGGAGCTGTTTTTT. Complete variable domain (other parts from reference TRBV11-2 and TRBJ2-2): EAGVAQSPRYKIIEKRQSVAFWCNPISGHATLYWYQQILGQGPKLLIQFQNNGVVDDSQLPKDRFSAERLKGVDSTLKIQPAKLEDSAVYLCASSLTGGRGTGELFFGEGSRLTVL.

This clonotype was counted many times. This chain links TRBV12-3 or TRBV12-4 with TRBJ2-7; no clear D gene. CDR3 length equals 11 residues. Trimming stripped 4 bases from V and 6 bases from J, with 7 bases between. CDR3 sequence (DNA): TGTGCCAGCAGTTGGGATGGCGAGCAGTACTTC. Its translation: CASSWDGEQYF.

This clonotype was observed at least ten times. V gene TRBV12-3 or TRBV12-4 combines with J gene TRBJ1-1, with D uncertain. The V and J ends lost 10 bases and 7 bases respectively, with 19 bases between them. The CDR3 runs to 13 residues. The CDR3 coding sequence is TGTGCCACCCTAAACTCGGGCAGCATTGAAGCTTTCTTT. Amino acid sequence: CATLNSGSIEAFF.

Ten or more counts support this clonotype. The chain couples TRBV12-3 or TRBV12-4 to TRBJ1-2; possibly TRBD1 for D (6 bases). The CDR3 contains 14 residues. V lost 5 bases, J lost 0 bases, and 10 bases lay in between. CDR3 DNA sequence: TGTGCCAGCAGTCCCGGACAGCCTAACTATGGCTACACCTTC. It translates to CASSPGQPNYGYTF.

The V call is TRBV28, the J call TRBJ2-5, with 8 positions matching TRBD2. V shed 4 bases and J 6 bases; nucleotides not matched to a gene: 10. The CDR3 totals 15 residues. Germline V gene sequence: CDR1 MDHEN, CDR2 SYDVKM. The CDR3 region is CASSYRAGVGQTQYF. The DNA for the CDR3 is TGTGCCAGCAGTTACCGAGCGGGGGTCGGACAGACCCAGTACTTC.